Sequencing of this T cell receptor beta chain was carried out in a study of T cells after yellow fever vaccination. Study-level background: Fractions low in cell number were prepared with SMART-Seq v4 Ultra Low Input.

General observations from the study: Researchers cautioned that FACS-sorted repertoires could harbor abundant clonotypes contaminating from the bulk population.

Deletions cut 0 bases from V and 6 bases from J, with 14 bases between. This CDR3 has 15 amino acids. Looked up from germline, CDR1 is LGHDT and CDR2 is YNNKEL (reference sequence). TCRdb processed the 5' RACE reads anew with MiXCR; each CDR3 protein has one entry. The sample lists about 220,000 distinct CDR3 sequences, 3% to 4% occurring once. With respect to this clonotype: No antigen is known for it.

The receptor was derived from a man aged 18 to 29 who received the YFV17D yellow fever vaccine. The starting material was CD4+ T cells sorted from PBMCs, obtained 10 days after the yellow fever booster vaccination. This chain links TRBV3-1 with TRBJ1-1; D unresolved. The CDR3 here is CASSQDTALGAEAFF. The CDR3 DNA follows: TGTGCCAGCAGCCAAGATACAGCTCTAGGAGCTGAAGCTTTCTTT.